One and the same sample provided the 29 T cell receptor beta chains below, sequenced in a study of cytomegalovirus exposure and HLA in healthy donors. The PCR contained 60 Vbeta and 13 Jbeta primers. Sequencing was performed with immunoSEQ multiplex PCR; in TCRdb, only in-frame clones are kept and a portion is missing. Seen here are about 160,000 clones, 65% to 85% observed once, and the top ten hold 7.1%. Input material: PBMCs. The receptors derive from a man in his forties in good health and CMV-seropositive.

The V call is TRBV7-3, the J call TRBJ1-5, with D perhaps TRBD1 (6 bases). There are 12 residues in the CDR3. CDR1 and CDR2 from the germline V gene are SGHTA and FQGTGA. V lost 5 bases and J lost 7, with 9 bases in between. CDR3 region: CASSPTGQPQHF. The CDR3 nucleotides read TGTGCCAGCAGCCCTACAGGGCAGCCCCAGCATTTT.

This clone was recorded once. The genes are TRBV30 and TRBJ2-3; the match to TRBD2 covers 10 bases. The V and J ends lost 8 bases and 3 bases, in that order; junction bases with no gene match: 5. Looked up from germline, CDR1 is GTSNPN and CDR2 is SVGIG (reference sequence). The CDR3 covers 13 residues. The CDR3 bases are TGTGCCCTGGGAGCGGGGGGGACAGATACGCAGTATTTT. This codes for CALGAGGTDTQYF.

The rearrangement links TRBV7-9 to TRBJ1-1; D is undetermined. The CDR3 totals 13 residues. CDR1 and CDR2 (germline): SEHNR, FQNEAQ (reference sequence). The V end was cut by 5 bases, the J end by 4 bases, with 11 bases between. The CDR3 reads CASSKVGSTEAFF. The CDR3 nucleotides read TGTGCCAGCAGCAAAGTGGGGAGCACTGAAGCTTTCTTT.

This clone was observed once. The CDR3, as DNA: TGCAGTGCTAACCTAGTTATTGAGCAGTTCTTC. Amino acids: CSANLVIEQFF. The V call is TRBV20-1, the J call TRBJ2-1, with no clear D. This CDR3 comprises 11 residues. The V gene's germline CDR1 is DFQATT and CDR2 SNEGSKA (reference sequence). V gave up 4 bases and J gave up 9 bases, with 10 bases separating them.

The rearrangement joins TRBV5-6 to TRBJ2-1, with a tentative D call TRBD1 (6 bases). Between the trimmed V and J ends, which lost 4 bases and 3 bases, there was a span of 14 bases. CDR1 is SGHDT, CDR2 YYEEEE, per germline. This CDR3 has 15 residues. The CDR3: CASSLGRGFYNEQFF. The CDR3 DNA sequence: TGTGCCAGCAGCCTAGGAAGGGGGTTCTACAATGAGCAGTTCTTC.

This CDR3 reads CASGTDRGLNYGYTF. The CDR3 nucleotides read TGTGCCAGCGGAACAGACAGGGGTTTAAACTATGGCTACACCTTC. The J gene is TRBJ1-2, the V gene TRBV6-5; 8 nucleotides agree with TRBD1. The germline V gene encodes CDR1 MNHEY and CDR2 SVGAGI. V gave up 8 bases and J gave up 2 bases; unmatched junction bases: 10. The CDR3 has 15 residues.

V gene TRBV6-5 combines with J gene TRBJ2-5, with 8 positions matching TRBD1. The CDR3 is 14 amino acids. Trimming removed 0 bases from V and 5 bases from J; junction bases left unmatched: 2. Looked up from germline, CDR1 is MNHEY and CDR2 is SVGAGI. In DNA, the CDR3 is TGTGCCAGCAGTTACTCAGCAGGGGGCGAGACCCAGTACTTC. Its translation is CASSYSAGGETQYF.

This clone was recorded a few times. The V call is TRBV9, the J call TRBJ2-2; D uncertain. Trimming stripped 2 bases from V and 0 bases from J, with 5 bases between. This CDR3 is 14 amino acids long. Germline CDR1 and CDR2: SGDLS and YYNGEE. The CDR3: CASSVHTNTGELFF. The CDR3 region has the DNA TGTGCCAGCAGCGTTCACACGAACACCGGGGAGCTGTTTTTT.

J is TRBJ2-5 and V is TRBV29-1; TRBD1 matches at 7 bases. CDR3 length: 13 amino acids. V lost 7 bases to trimming and J lost 5 bases; unmatched junction nucleotides: 10. The germline V gene has CDR1 SQVTM and CDR2 ANQGSEA. The CDR3 DNA follows: TGCAGCGCCCGGACAGGATTGGTGGAGACCCAGTACTTC. Translating gives CSARTGLVETQYF. The whole variable domain, remainder taken from reference TRBV29-1 and TRBJ2-5, is SAVISQKPSRDICQRGTSLTIQCQVDSQVTMMFWYRQQPGQSLTLIATANQGSEATYESGFVIDKFPISRPNLTFSTLTVSNMSPEDSSIYLCSARTGLVETQYFGPGTRLLVL.

The chain is built from TRBV15 and TRBJ2-1; 7 bases line up with TRBD2. J gave up 11 bases and V 0 bases, and 1 base lay outside the gene matches. Germline CDR1 is LNHNV and CDR2 is YYDKDF (reference sequence). This CDR3 comprises 12 residues. The CDR3 is CATSRETSQQFF. For the CDR3, the DNA is TGTGCCACCAGCAGAGAGACTAGCCAGCAGTTCTTC.

The rearrangement links TRBV30 to TRBJ2-3; D ambiguous. Germline CDR1 reads GTSNPN; CDR2 reads SVGIG (reference sequence). V was cut by 4 bases and J by 8 bases, with 16 bases left in between. The CDR3 length is 13 residues. CDR3 nucleotides: TGTGCCTGGACCCGTCGTCCTATAATTACGCAGTATTTT. This codes for CAWTRRPIITQYF.

The chain links TRBV7-9 to TRBJ1-6; D not certain. V lost 3 bases and J 8 bases, leaving 14 bases between the germline ends. The CDR3 covers 15 residues. Germline CDR1 and CDR2: SEHNR and FQNEAQ (reference sequence). Here the CDR3 reads CASSLLSGPDSPLHF. In DNA, the CDR3 is TGTGCCAGCAGCTTGTTGTCAGGCCCGGATTCACCCCTCCACTTT.

V is TRBV7-9 and J is TRBJ1-2; 7 nucleotides align to TRBD1. This CDR3 region has 12 residues. Looked up from germline, CDR1 is SEHNR and CDR2 is FQNEAQ (reference sequence). Trimming removed 5 bases from V and 6 bases from J; junction bases left unmatched: 3. The CDR3 here is CASSRTGHGYTF. As DNA, the CDR3 is TGTGCCAGCAGCCGGACAGGCCATGGCTACACCTTC.

V and J are TRBV5-6 and TRBJ1-1; TRBD1 matches 8 bases. The CDR3 runs to 16 residues. J was trimmed by 1 base and V by 0 bases; bases with no gene match: 5. Germline assignment: CDR1 SGHDT and CDR2 YYEEEE. For the CDR3, the DNA is TGTGCCAGCAGCTTGGCCGGGACAGGAGGGAACACTGAAGCTTTCTTT. Translating gives CASSLAGTGGNTEAFF.

The chain couples TRBV15 to TRBJ2-3, with 7 positions matching TRBD2. V dropped 0 bases and J dropped 5; count of bases not matched to a gene: 5. This CDR3 is built from 15 residues. Germline V gene sequence: CDR1 LNHNV, CDR2 YYDKDF (reference sequence). CDR3 DNA sequence: TGTGCCACCAGCAGAGATGGGGCTAGCGGAGATACGCAGTATTTT. Translating gives CATSRDGASGDTQYF. The full variable domain, with the rest looked up from reference TRBV15 and TRBJ2-3, is DAMVIQNPRYQVTQFGKPVTLSCSQTLNHNVMYWYQQKSSQAPKLLFHYYDKDFNNEADTPDNFQSRRPNTSFCFLDIRSPGLGDTAMYLCATSRDGASGDTQYFGPGTRLTVL.

This clone was counted only a few times. The chain couples TRBV6-5 to TRBJ2-2; tentative D call: TRBD2 (7 bases). V dropped 8 bases and J dropped 3 bases, with 16 bases sitting between them. Per the germline V gene, CDR1 is MNHEY and CDR2 is SVGAGI. The CDR3 length is 15 residues. CDR3 nucleotides: TGTGCCAGCTCAAGGGGCGGGGGCCACACCGGGGAGCTGTTTTTT. Amino acids: CASSRGGGHTGELFF.

The chain joins TRBV9 to TRBJ2-3; 11 bases line up with TRBD1. Germline CDR1 reads SGDLS; CDR2 reads YYNGEE. The trim removed 0 bases at V and 0 bases at J, leaving 6 bases unmatched. The CDR3 is 18 residues long. CDR3 loop: CASSVESWDRGSTDTQYF. CDR3 in DNA: TGTGCCAGCAGCGTAGAATCCTGGGACAGGGGGAGCACAGATACGCAGTATTTT.

V and J are TRBV6-1 and TRBJ2-3; tentative D call: TRBD1 (5 bases). The CDR3 spans 15 residues. The germline CDR1 and CDR2 sequences are MNHNS and SASEGT. V was cut by 2 bases and J by 0 bases, with 9 bases left in between. CDR3 loop: CASSERPGSTDTQYF. CDR3 in DNA: TGTGCCAGCAGTGAACGGCCAGGGAGCACAGATACGCAGTATTTT.

V usage is TRBV6-5 and J usage is TRBJ2-7; possible D gene TRBD1, 5 bases. Germline V gene sequence: CDR1 MNHEY, CDR2 SVGAGI. This CDR3 contains 14 residues. V was cut by 5 bases and J by 3 bases, with 14 bases left in between. In DNA form, the CDR3 reads TGTGCCAGCAGTCAAACGTCCGACAGCTACGAGCAGTACTTC. Amino acids: CASSQTSDSYEQYF.

Comment on this clone: This same CDR3 is encoded by further DNA sequences in the sample. The chain is built from TRBV5-4 and TRBJ1-1; D call uncertain. V shed 4 bases and J shed 1 base, with 8 bases lying between them. From germline, CDR1 is SGHNT and CDR2 YYREEE (reference sequence). This CDR3 has 13 amino acids. CDR3 sequence reads: CASSRRENTEAFF. The CDR3, as DNA: TGTGCCAGCAGCCGGAGAGAGAACACTGAAGCTTTCTTT.

The CDR3 spells CASSRSGQVNNSPLHF. The CDR3, as DNA: TGCGCCAGCAGCCGGTCGGGACAGGTGAATAATTCACCCCTCCACTTT. This chain joins TRBV5-1 and TRBJ1-6; 8 positions match TRBD1. CDR3 length: 16 amino acids. Trimming took 4 bases from V and 5 from J; bases not matched to a gene: 8. Germline CDR1 reads SGHRS; CDR2 reads YFSETQ.

This clone has just a few counts. The chain uses TRBV9 and TRBJ2-1, with a possible D match to TRBD1 (5 bases). V lost 0 bases, J lost 11 bases, and 15 bases lay in between. Germline V CDR1 and CDR2: SGDLS, YYNGEE. This CDR3 has 14 amino acids. The chain's CDR3 is CASSVGTRVGQQFF. DNA for the CDR3: TGTGCCAGCAGCGTAGGGACCAGGGTGGGCCAGCAGTTCTTC.

For this clone: A junction boundary mismatches the germline segment, possibly from a read error. V usage is TRBV7-9 and J usage is TRBJ2-7; no clear D. From germline, CDR1 is SEHNR and CDR2 FQNEAQ (reference sequence). This CDR3 region has 11 residues. The CDR3 here is CSSSRSYEQYF. The CDR3 region has the DNA TGTTCCAGCAGCCGCTCCTACGAGCAGTACTTC.

The chain links TRBV5-4 to TRBJ1-2, with TRBD1 identical over 9 bases. The CDR3 loop spans 16 amino acids. Germline-derived CDR1 and CDR2 are SGHNT and YYREEE (reference sequence). J gave up 4 bases and V 4 bases, and 11 bases lay outside the gene matches. DNA of the CDR3: TGTGCCAGCAGCCCCCGGACAGGGGACCGTGCCTATGGCTACACCTTC. Protein sequence: CASSPRTGDRAYGYTF.

The chain combines TRBV4-3 with TRBJ2-7; 10 nucleotides line up with TRBD2. This CDR3 has 15 residues. V dropped 4 bases and J dropped 4; count of bases not matched to a gene: 7. Germline V gene lookup returns CDR1 LGHNA and CDR2 YSLEER. CDR3: CASSRLAGATYEQYF. Here the CDR3 DNA reads TGCGCCAGCAGCCGCCTAGCGGGGGCGACGTACGAGCAGTACTTC.

The chain uses TRBV28 and TRBJ1-5; D perhaps matches TRBD1 (5 bases). The CDR3 loop spans 15 amino acids. Trimming shortened V by 5 bases and J by 9 bases, and 20 bases separated the two germline ends. CDR1 is MDHEN and CDR2 is SYDVKM in the germline V gene. CDR3: CASSSPGWAIRPQHF. CDR3 bases: TGTGCCAGCAGTAGTCCAGGGTGGGCGATAAGGCCCCAGCATTTT.

The chain joins TRBV21-1 to TRBJ1-1; TRBD1, the D gene given by the table, was not confirmed from the DNA. TRBV21-1 is a pseudogene. This CDR3 has 14 residues. The CDR3 protein is CASSRDRGYTEAFF. Here the CDR3 DNA reads TGTGCCAGCAGCAGGGACAGGGGATACACTGAAGCTTTCTTT.

The chain links TRBV5-4 to TRBJ2-7, with 8 bases lining up with TRBD1. Looked up from germline, CDR1 is SGHNT and CDR2 is YYREEE (reference sequence). The trim removed 0 bases at V and 5 bases at J, leaving 10 bases unmatched. The CDR3 consists of 16 residues. CDR3 in amino acids: CASSLGGMDRVNEQYF. The CDR3 region has the DNA TGTGCCAGCAGCTTGGGCGGAATGGACAGGGTAAACGAGCAGTACTTC.

The CDR3 nucleotides are TGTGCCAGCTCACCCCTAACGGGGGGGGATAATGAGCAGTTCTTC. Translated, it gives CASSPLTGGDNEQFF. The chain is built from TRBV18 and TRBJ2-1; TRBD2 matches 8 bases. J lost 7 bases, V lost 3 bases, and 8 bases had no gene match. Germline-derived CDR1 and CDR2 are KGHSH and LQKENI. This CDR3 region has 15 residues.